This TCR beta chain was identified in a study of Tregs in tolerant kidney transplant recipients. The study's findings and limits: Validation in larger populations is needed because few patients were studied. No direct test of biological reproducibility was done here. Some patients' samples used different primers over time, so nucleotide sequences weren't comparable.

Germline V CDR1 and CDR2: SGHVS, FNYEAQ. Trimming removed 5 bases from V and 6 bases from J; junction bases left unmatched: 4. The CDR3 runs to 13 residues. CD4+CD25+CD127- Tregs, CD4+CD25- non-Tregs, CD4 and CD8 cells were sorted. Only in-frame clones appear in the TCRdb table, and some are missing; sequencing was by immunoSEQ multiplex PCR. This table lists roughly 32,000 clones. As to this clone: What it recognizes is unknown. Coverage ceases 3 residues before the CDR3 finishes, and the germline J gene fills in the end.

V is TRBV7-6 and J is TRBJ2-1; 7 nucleotides match TRBD1. This material consisted of CD8+ T cells from blood, taken before the transplant. The sequence derives from a human donor who received a combined kidney and bone marrow transplant. This CDR3 reads CASSGTAPNEQFF. The sequenced part of the CDR3 DNA is TGTGCCAGCAGCGGGACAGCCCCCAATGAG.